This entry concerns a single T cell receptor (beta chain). Antigen unknown. V shed 6 bases and J shed 2 bases, with 10 bases lying between them. Germline CDR1 and CDR2: WSHSY and SAAADI. The CDR3 sequence is 13 residues long. The data were taken from a study of CD4 T cells in relation to SARS-CoV-2 and coronaviruses. The overall study: No peptide or an HIV-1 Nef peptide pool served as negative control.

The data were produced by immunoSEQ multiplex PCR, yet TCRdb's version contains in-frame clones alone and is incomplete. The sample consists of tens of thousands of clones, around 70% of them appearing once. Before the COVID-19 pandemic, during about 2010-2019, CD4+ T cells were taken from unexposed donors. Isolation of CD4+ T cells took place after 10 days in culture. The receptor comes from a human donor in good health. The rearrangement uses TRBV10-2 and TRBJ1-2; D ambiguous. The sample was CD4+ T cells from PBMCs, cultured in vitro. CDR3 DNA sequence: TGCGCCAGCAGCACAGAGGGAAACTATGGCTACACCTTC. Translated, it gives CASSTEGNYGYTF.